These 20 T cell receptor beta chains share one sample of origin, sequenced in a study of long-term antiretroviral therapy in people with HIV. Version v3.0 of the immunoSEQ assay ran at survey level. The repertoire was sequenced with immunoSEQ multiplex PCR; TCRdb's copy has only in-frame clones and lacks some. The sample lists around 18,000 clones, 75% to 95% seen once, with approximately 10% in the top ten. The sequencing here drew on unsorted PBMCs, taken 3 years after starting antiretroviral therapy. Receptors originate from a man over 45 with HIV.

The V and J genes are TRBV5-4 and TRBJ2-1; D is ambiguous. The CDR3 sequence is 13 residues long. Germline assignment: CDR1 SGHNT and CDR2 YYREEE (reference sequence). The V gene lost 5 bases and the J gene lost 5 bases, with 11 bases spanning the gap. CDR3 sequence (DNA): TGTGCCAGCAGGGGCGCCCTCCACAATGAGCAGTTCTTC. Translating it yields CASRGALHNEQFF.

J is TRBJ2-3 and V is TRBV5-1; D remains unclear. V lost 0 bases and J 0 bases, leaving 14 bases between the germline ends. The CDR3 sequence is 17 residues long. Germline-derived CDR1 and CDR2 are SGHRS and YFSETQ. Written as DNA, the CDR3 is TGCGCCAGCAGCTTGGGTGGGTGGGCCAGTAGCACAGATACGCAGTATTTT. The encoded protein is CASSLGGWASSTDTQYF. Variable domain in full (rest from reference TRBV5-1 and TRBJ2-3): KAGVTQTPRYLIKTRGQQVTLSCSPISGHRSVSWYQQTPGQGLQFLFEYFSETQRNKGNFPGRFSGRQFSNSRSEMNVSTLELGDSALYLCASSLGGWASSTDTQYFGPGTRLTVL.

The chain couples TRBV7-2 to TRBJ1-6; 10 positions match TRBD1. From germline, CDR1 is SGHTA and CDR2 FQGNSA. There are 14 residues in the CDR3. V trimming: 3 bases; J trimming: 12 bases; junction bases outside the gene matches: 5. The CDR3 here is CASSFGDRGEPLHF. DNA of the CDR3: TGTGCCAGCAGCTTCGGGGACAGGGGTGAACCCCTCCACTTT.

This clone is a singleton in its sample. The chain carries TRBV30 and TRBJ1-4, with unresolved D. The CDR3 covers 12 residues. Per the germline V gene, CDR1 is GTSNPN and CDR2 is SVGIG (reference sequence). V was pared by 0 bases and J by 5 bases, with 4 bases between. This CDR3 is CAWSVMNEKLFF. The CDR3 DNA sequence: TGTGCCTGGAGTGTGATGAATGAAAAACTGTTTTTT.

The chain employs TRBV4-1 and TRBJ2-3; TRBD2 matches at 16 bases. Looked up from germline, CDR1 is MGHRA and CDR2 is YSYEKL. The CDR3 spans 18 residues. The V gene end was trimmed by 3 bases and the J gene end by 0 bases; junction bases not matched to a gene: 3. The CDR3 nucleotides are TGCGCCAGCAGCCACGGGACTAGCGGGGGGGTAAGCACAGATACGCAGTATTTT. This encodes CASSHGTSGGVSTDTQYF.

The chain links TRBV28 to TRBJ2-7; 7 nucleotides line up with TRBD2. Germline V CDR1 and CDR2: MDHEN, SYDVKM. The CDR3 is 17 amino acids. V lost 1 base, J lost 0 bases, and 9 bases stayed unmatched. CDR3 in DNA: TGTGCCAGCAGTTTATATTTGGGGGGGGTGTACTCCTACGAGCAGTACTTC. This sequence encodes CASSLYLGGVYSYEQYF.

The J gene is TRBJ2-3, the V gene TRBV13; 7 positions agree with TRBD2. The CDR3 extends over 13 amino acids. Germline V gene data show CDR1 as PRHDT and CDR2 as FYEKMQ (reference sequence). Trimming took 5 bases from V and 12 from J; bases not matched to a gene: 11. CDR3 sequence reads: CASSTSEGILQYF. DNA of the CDR3: TGTGCCAGCAGCACTAGCGAGGGAATCCTTCAGTATTTT.

The V and J genes are TRBV30 and TRBJ1-1; D not resolved. The CDR3 consists of 16 residues. Germline-derived CDR1 and CDR2 are GTSNPN and SVGIG (reference sequence). With 1 base removed from V and 1 base from J, the gap between germline ends came to 16 bases. CDR3 loop: CAWSGSDSGSNTEAFF. The CDR3 DNA sequence: TGTGCCTGGAGTGGATCAGATAGTGGGTCGAACACTGAAGCTTTCTTT.

This clone was seen just once. The rearrangement links TRBV10-3 to TRBJ1-5; D call uncertain. Germline V CDR1 and CDR2: ENHRY, SYGVKD. This CDR3 is 15 amino acids long. V was pared by 0 bases and J by 0 bases, with 6 bases between. This CDR3 reads CAISESADSNQPQHF. CDR3 in DNA: TGTGCCATCAGTGAGTCTGCGGATAGCAATCAGCCCCAGCATTTT.

The CDR3, as DNA: TGCGCCAGCAGTGAAATCGGACTAGCGGGGGGTAAAAATGAGCAGTTCTTC. This encodes CASSEIGLAGGKNEQFF. The chain recombines TRBV10-2 with TRBJ2-1; TRBD2 matches at 14 bases. This CDR3 has 17 residues. V lost 3 bases, J lost 7 bases, and 8 bases stayed unmatched. Germline CDR1 and CDR2: WSHSY and SAAADI.

The chain uses TRBV5-4 and TRBJ2-7; D is unresolved. The CDR3 has 13 amino acids. Deletions cut 4 bases from V and 3 bases from J, with 11 bases between. CDR1 is SGHNT, CDR2 YYREEE, per germline (reference sequence). The CDR3 DNA follows: TGTGCCAGCAGCGCAGACATCCTCTACGAGCAGTACTTC. Translating gives CASSADILYEQYF.

The chain uses TRBV7-2 and TRBJ1-2; no clear D. The CDR3 has 14 amino acids. Germline values: CDR1 SGHTA, CDR2 FQGNSA. Deletions cut 3 bases from V and 1 base from J, with 9 bases between. CDR3 protein: CASSFMGVNYGYTF. The CDR3 bases are TGTGCCAGCAGCTTCATGGGAGTTAACTATGGCTACACCTTC. Full variable domain (remainder filled in from reference TRBV7-2 and TRBJ1-2): GAGVSQSPSNKVTEKGKDVELRCDPISGHTALYWYRQSLGQGLEFLIYFQGNSAPDKSGLPSDRFSAERTGGSVSTLTIQRTQQEDSAVYLCASSFMGVNYGYTFGSGTRLTVV.

The chain uses TRBV18 and TRBJ1-2; weak D call: TRBD1 (5 bases). V shed 9 bases and J shed 4 bases, with 21 bases lying between them. From germline, CDR1 is KGHSH and CDR2 LQKENI. CDR3 length equals 15 residues. DNA for the CDR3: TGTGCCAGTGCTGAGACAGCCACCCGATTCTATGGCTACACCTTC. Translated: CASAETATRFYGYTF. The full variable domain, rest sourced from reference TRBV18 and TRBJ1-2, is NAGVMQNPRHLVRRRGQEARLRCSPMKGHSHVYWYRQLPEEGLKFMVYLQKENIIDESGMPKERFSAEFPKEGPSILRIQQVVRGDSAAYFCASAETATRFYGYTFGSGTRLTVV.

This chain connects TRBV30 to TRBJ1-1; D is ambiguous. The V end lost 4 bases, the J end lost 0 bases, and 15 bases lay between the germline ends. This CDR3 is 15 amino acids long. CDR1 is GTSNPN, CDR2 SVGIG, per germline (reference sequence). DNA for the CDR3: TGTGCCTGGACTATAGGTGTGGCGTTGAACACTGAAGCTTTCTTT. This translates into CAWTIGVALNTEAFF.

This rearrangement joins TRBV11-2 to TRBJ1-1; 9 nucleotides agree with TRBD1. Germline trimming cut 6 bases from V and 6 bases from J; bases unmatched to any gene: 17. Germline-derived CDR1 and CDR2 are SGHAT and FQNNGV. The CDR3 sequence is 17 residues long. The CDR3 sequence: CASRRGQGGVRRSEAFF. For the CDR3, the DNA is TGTGCCAGCAGACGGGGACAGGGTGGCGTTAGAAGGTCTGAAGCTTTCTTT.

The rearrangement uses TRBV6-6 and TRBJ1-1; the match to TRBD1 covers 7 bases. Per the germline V gene, CDR1 is MNHNY and CDR2 is SVGAGI (reference sequence). The CDR3 length is 14 residues. Trimming removed 4 bases from V and 3 bases from J; junction bases left unmatched: 5. The CDR3 loop is CASSWTGEDTEAFF. CDR3 bases: TGTGCCAGCAGTTGGACAGGAGAAGACACTGAAGCTTTCTTT.

This rearrangement joins TRBV6-6 to TRBJ1-4, with D maybe TRBD1 (6 bases). Trimming took 5 bases from V and 0 from J, leaving 10 bases between them. Germline V lookup: CDR1 MNHNY, CDR2 SVGAGI (reference sequence). The CDR3 has 15 residues. CDR3 amino acids: CASSAGTTTNEKLFF. DNA of the CDR3: TGTGCCAGCAGTGCCGGGACAACAACTAATGAAAAACTGTTTTTT.

The V and J genes are TRBV4-3 and TRBJ2-3; 9 bases are a match to TRBD2. The germline gives CDR1 LGHNA, CDR2 YSLEER. The CDR3 runs 17 residues. J lost 4 bases, V lost 2 bases, and 10 bases had no gene match. The CDR3 here is CASSQSGLAGFADTQYF. CDR3 DNA: TGCGCCAGCAGCCAATCCGGGCTAGCGGGGTTCGCAGATACGCAGTATTTT.

The chain uses TRBV9 and TRBJ2-7, with TRBD1 matching over 9 bases. This CDR3 comprises 12 residues. Germline assignment: CDR1 SGDLS and CDR2 YYNGEE. Trimming removed 5 bases from V and 3 bases from J; junction bases left unmatched: 0. Written as DNA, the CDR3 is TGTGCCAGCAGGGGACAGGGCTACGAGCAGTACTTC. It codes for CASRGQGYEQYF.

In this sample, this clone turned up a few times. This chain joins TRBV5-1 and TRBJ2-7; 10 bases are a match to TRBD1. The CDR3 spans 13 residues. Germline CDR1 reads SGHRS; CDR2 reads YFSETQ. The J segment lost 4 bases and the V segment lost 3 bases, leaving 1 base of the junction unmatched. The CDR3 here is CASSSGQGYEQYF. CDR3 sequence (DNA): TGCGCCAGCAGCTCGGGACAGGGGTACGAGCAGTACTTC.